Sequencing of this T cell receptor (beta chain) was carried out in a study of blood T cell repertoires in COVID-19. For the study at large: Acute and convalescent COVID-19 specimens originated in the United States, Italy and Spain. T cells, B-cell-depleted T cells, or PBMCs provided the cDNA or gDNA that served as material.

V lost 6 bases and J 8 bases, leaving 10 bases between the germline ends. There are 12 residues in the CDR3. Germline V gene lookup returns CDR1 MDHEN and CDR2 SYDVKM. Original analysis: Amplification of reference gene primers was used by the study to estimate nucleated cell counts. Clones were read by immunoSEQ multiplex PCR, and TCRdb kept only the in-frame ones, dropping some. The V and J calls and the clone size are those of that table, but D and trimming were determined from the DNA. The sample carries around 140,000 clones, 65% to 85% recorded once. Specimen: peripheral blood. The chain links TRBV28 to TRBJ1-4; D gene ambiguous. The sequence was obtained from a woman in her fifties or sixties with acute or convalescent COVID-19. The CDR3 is CASSLTGEKLFF. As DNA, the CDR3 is TGTGCCAGCAGCCTGACCGGGGAAAAACTGTTTTTT.